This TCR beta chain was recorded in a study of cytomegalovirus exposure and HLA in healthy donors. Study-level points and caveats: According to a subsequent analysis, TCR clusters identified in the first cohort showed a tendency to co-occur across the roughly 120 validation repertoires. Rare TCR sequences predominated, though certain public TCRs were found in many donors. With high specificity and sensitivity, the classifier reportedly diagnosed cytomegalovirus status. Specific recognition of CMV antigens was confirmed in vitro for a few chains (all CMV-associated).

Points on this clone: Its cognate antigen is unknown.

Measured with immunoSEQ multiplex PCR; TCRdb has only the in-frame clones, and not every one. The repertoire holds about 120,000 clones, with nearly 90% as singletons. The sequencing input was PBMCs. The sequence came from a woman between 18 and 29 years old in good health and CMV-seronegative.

CDR3 sequence: CASSLDPGGGQPQHF. CDR3 coding DNA: TGTGCCAGCAGCTTAGATCCGGGGGGCGGACAGCCCCAGCATTTT. This rearrangement joins TRBV11-2 to TRBJ1-5; weak D call: TRBD1 (6 bases). CDR3 size: 15 residues. Germline-derived CDR1 and CDR2 are SGHAT and FQNNGV. Between the trimmed V and J ends, which lost 0 bases and 7 bases, there was a span of 13 bases.